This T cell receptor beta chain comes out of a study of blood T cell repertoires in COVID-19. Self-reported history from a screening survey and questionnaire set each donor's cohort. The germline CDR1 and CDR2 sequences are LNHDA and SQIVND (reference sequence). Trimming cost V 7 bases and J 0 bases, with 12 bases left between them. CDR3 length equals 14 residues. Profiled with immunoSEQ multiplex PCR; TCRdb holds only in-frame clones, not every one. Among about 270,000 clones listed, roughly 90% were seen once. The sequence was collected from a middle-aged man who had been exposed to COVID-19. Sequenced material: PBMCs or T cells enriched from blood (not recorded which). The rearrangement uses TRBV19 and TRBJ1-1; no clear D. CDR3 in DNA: TGTGCCAGTACCCCCGGGTTGCTGAACACTGAAGCTTTCTTT. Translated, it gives CASTPGLLNTEAFF.